Included here is one T cell receptor beta chain sequence, with context. The data originate from a study of blood T cell repertoires in COVID-19. Study-wide context: Sites across the United States, Italy and Spain contributed samples from acute and convalescent COVID-19. T cells, B-cell-depleted T cells, or PBMCs provided the cDNA or gDNA that served as material.

V was shortened by 4 bases and J by 5 bases, with 11 bases between the two germline ends. Germline assignment: CDR1 LGHNA and CDR2 YSLEER. CDR3 length: 13 amino acids. In the original processing: It was from reference gene primer amplification that nucleated cell counts were estimated. The method was immunoSEQ multiplex PCR; TCRdb's version includes in-frame clones alone and lacks a portion of them. Clonal size and the V and J genes are those of that table, whereas D and trimming came from the DNA. The sample carries over 250,000 clones, around nine tenths recorded once. Source material: peripheral blood. The clonotype comes from a man aged 35-49 years who had recovered from COVID-19. This chain connects TRBV4-3 to TRBJ1-1, with D hard to call. The CDR3 DNA reads as TGCGCCAGCAGCCTGGACTCGAGGACTGAAGCTTTCTTT. Translation: CASSLDSRTEAFF.